A selection of T cell receptor beta chains follows, all from one sample in a study of T cell responses to AZD1222 COVID-19 vaccine. Clones were read by immunoSEQ multiplex PCR, and TCRdb kept only the in-frame ones, dropping some. This sample has 100,000 to 150,000 clones, with around 92% found just once. The material sequenced was peripheral blood, taken on day 0 of AZD1222 vaccination. These receptors were collected from an adult in good health. Both conserved end residues are part of each CDR3. The D gene is left open where the match is weak. The size of a clone is reported for some rows only, either as once, few or many, or as a class for expanded clones.

size: -; D: TRBD2; V: TRBV5-1; J: TRBJ2-1; CDR3: CASSGGGLSGGNEQFF; DNA: TGCGCCAGCAGCGGTGGCGGACTAAGCGGGGGGAATGAGCAGTTCTTC
size: -; D: TRBD2; V: TRBV4-2; J: TRBJ2-2; CDR3: CASSQESLAGNSHTGELFF; DNA: TGTGCCAGCAGCCAAGAAAGCCTAGCGGGGAACTCGCACACCGGGGAGCTGTTTTTT
size: -; D: -; V: TRBV6-5; J: TRBJ1-1; CDR3: CASSYLGNTEAFF; DNA: TGTGCCAGCAGTTACCTGGGGAACACTGAAGCTTTCTTT
size: -; D: -; V: TRBV15; J: TRBJ1-4; CDR3: CATSRGGEKLFF; DNA: TGTGCCACCAGCAGAGGGGGAGAAAAACTGTTTTTT
size: few; D: -; V: TRBV28; J: TRBJ1-1; CDR3: CASHPSLTGTTEAFF; DNA: TGTGCCAGCCATCCCTCTTTGACAGGCACGACTGAAGCTTTCTTT
size: -; D: TRBD2; V: TRBV3-1/TRBV3-2; J: TRBJ2-2; CDR3: CASSQGLAGNTGELFF; DNA: TGTGCCAGCAGCCAAGGTCTAGCGGGAAACACCGGGGAGCTGTTTTTT
size: -; D: -; V: TRBV3-1/TRBV3-2; J: TRBJ1-5; CDR3: CASSQDTRLQPQHF; DNA: TGTGCCAGCAGCCAAGATACGAGATTGCAGCCCCAGCATTTT
size: -; D: -; V: TRBV13; J: TRBJ1-3; CDR3: CASSLAGLGNTIYF; DNA: TGTGCCAGCAGCTTAGCAGGGTTGGGAAACACCATATATTTT
size: -; D: -; V: TRBV5-5; J: TRBJ1-6; CDR3: CASSVLGAGNSPLHF; DNA: TGTGCCAGCAGCGTACTAGGGGCCGGGAATTCACCCCTCCACTTT
size: -; D: TRBD2; V: TRBV29-1; J: TRBJ2-7; CDR3: CSACGSSYEQYF; DNA: TGCAGCGCCTGCGGGAGTTCCTACGAGCAGTACTTC
size: -; D: TRBD2; V: TRBV7-2; J: TRBJ2-1; CDR3: CASTPGGSREQFF; DNA: TGTGCCAGCACCCCCGGGGGGAGTCGGGAGCAGTTCTTC
size: -; D: -; V: TRBV28; J: TRBJ1-5; CDR3: CASGTSEGMGQPQHF; DNA: TGTGCCAGCGGAACCTCAGAGGGGATGGGTCAGCCCCAGCATTTT
size: once; D: -; V: TRBV6-6; J: TRBJ1-2; CDR3: CASRPEGLYYGYTF; DNA: TGTGCCAGCAGGCCCGAGGGTTTGTACTATGGCTACACCTTC
size: -; D: TRBD1; V: TRBV3-1/TRBV3-2; J: TRBJ2-7; CDR3: CASSRGQATDYEQYF; DNA: TGTGCCAGCAGCCGAGGACAGGCTACAGACTACGAGCAGTACTTC
size: -; D: -; V: TRBV20-1; J: TRBJ2-7; CDR3: CSASIAYEQYF; DNA: TGCAGTGCTAGCATTGCCTACGAGCAGTACTTC
size: -; D: TRBD2; V: TRBV4-1; J: TRBJ2-2; CDR3: CASSQAQGLAEGDGELFF; DNA: TGCGCCAGCAGCCAAGCCCAAGGACTAGCGGAGGGGGACGGGGAGCTGTTTTTT
size: many; D: TRBD1; V: TRBV19; J: TRBJ1-2; CDR3: CASKNQPGQGGYTF; DNA: TGTGCCAGTAAGAACCAACCGGGACAGGGTGGCTACACCTTC
size: -; D: -; V: TRBV5-1; J: TRBJ1-6; CDR3: CASSSVLDSPLHF; DNA: TGCGCCAGCAGTAGTGTGTTAGATTCACCCCTCCACTTT
size: -; D: TRBD2; V: TRBV7-2; J: TRBJ2-5; CDR3: CASSLGLAEETQYF; DNA: TGTGCCAGCAGCTTGGGACTAGCGGAAGAGACCCAGTACTTC
size: -; D: -; V: TRBV18; J: TRBJ1-1; CDR3: CASSPESGGTEAFF; DNA: TGTGCCAGCTCACCCGAAAGTGGAGGCACTGAAGCTTTCTTT
size: -; D: -; V: TRBV3-1/TRBV3-2; J: TRBJ2-7; CDR3: CASSQQGRYEQYF; DNA: TGTGCCAGCAGCCAGCAGGGCAGGTACGAGCAGTACTTC
size: -; D: TRBD1; V: TRBV3-1/TRBV3-2; J: TRBJ1-6; CDR3: CASSRGSGQGNSPLHF; DNA: TGTGCCAGCAGCCGCGGCTCAGGACAGGGTAATTCACCCCTCCACTTT
size: once; D: -; V: TRBV5-1; J: TRBJ1-1; CDR3: CASGPVGKRTEAFF; DNA: TGCGCCAGCGGGCCAGTTGGTAAACGCACTGAAGCTTTCTTT
size: -; D: TRBD2; V: TRBV20-1; J: TRBJ2-7; CDR3: CSASGGGVYEQYF; DNA: TGCAGTGCTAGTGGCGGGGGGGTATACGAGCAGTACTTC
size: -; D: -; V: TRBV7-2; J: TRBJ1-3; CDR3: CASSFDWGNTIYF; DNA: TGTGCCAGCAGCTTCGACTGGGGAAACACCATATATTTT
size: -; D: TRBD2; V: TRBV9; J: TRBJ2-2; CDR3: CASRRGGTSGTGELFF; DNA: TGTGCCAGCAGGCGAGGGGGGACTAGCGGCACCGGGGAGCTGTTTTTT
size: -; D: -; V: TRBV11-2; J: TRBJ2-2; CDR3: CASSSFWDTGELFF; DNA: TGTGCCAGCAGCTCGTTTTGGGACACCGGGGAGCTGTTTTTT
size: -; D: -; V: TRBV24-1; J: TRBJ1-4; CDR3: CATSDTRTLPGEKLFF; DNA: TGTGCCACCAGTGATACTAGGACGTTACCGGGTGAAAAACTGTTTTTT
size: -; D: TRBD2; V: TRBV18; J: TRBJ2-1; CDR3: CASSLTSGSRIEQFF; DNA: TGTGCCAGCTCACTGACTAGCGGGAGTCGGATCGAGCAGTTCTTC
size: -; D: -; V: TRBV6-6; J: TRBJ1-3; CDR3: CASSYSGTGGNTIYF; DNA: TGTGCCAGCAGTTACTCCGGGACGGGTGGAAACACCATATATTTT
size: -; D: -; V: TRBV4-3; J: TRBJ1-1; CDR3: CASSQGGRNGIAFF; DNA: TGCGCCAGCAGCCAAGGGGGGAGAAATGGGATCGCTTTCTTT
size: -; D: TRBD1; V: TRBV28; J: TRBJ2-4; CDR3: CASSPGQGSYLGKNIQYF; DNA: TGTGCCAGCAGTCCCGGACAGGGGTCTTACTTAGGCAAAAACATTCAGTACTTC
size: -; D: TRBD1; V: TRBV18; J: TRBJ1-3; CDR3: CASSPQNRGPGNTIYF; DNA: TGTGCCAGCTCACCCCAGAACAGGGGACCGGGAAACACCATATATTTT
size: -; D: -; V: TRBV5-1; J: TRBJ1-6; CDR3: CASSFQQGVNSPLHF; DNA: TGCGCCAGCAGCTTCCAACAGGGTGTGAATTCACCCCTCCACTTT
size: once; D: TRBD1; V: TRBV6-5; J: TRBJ1-5; CDR3: CASSPGQGAGQPQHF; DNA: TGTGCCAGCAGCCCGGGACAGGGGGCCGGTCAGCCCCAGCATTTT
size: -; D: -; V: TRBV29-1; J: TRBJ2-7; CDR3: CSAEKGTYEQYF; DNA: TGCAGCGCGGAGAAGGGGACCTACGAGCAGTACTTC
size: -; D: -; V: TRBV10-3; J: TRBJ2-1; CDR3: CAISGGRGIEQFF; DNA: TGTGCCATCAGTGGCGGAAGGGGGATTGAGCAGTTCTTC
size: -; D: -; V: TRBV19; J: TRBJ1-5; CDR3: CASSAQGYQPQHF; DNA: TGTGCCAGTAGTGCCCAGGGGTATCAGCCCCAGCATTTT
size: -; D: -; V: TRBV5-6; J: TRBJ1-6; CDR3: CASSLRGTGISNSPLHF; DNA: TGTGCCAGCAGCTTGAGGGGGACGGGCATTAGTAATTCACCCCTCCACTTT
size: -; D: -; V: TRBV11-2; J: TRBJ1-1; CDR3: CASSEGVVQAFF; DNA: TGTGCCAGCAGCGAGGGGGTAGTTCAAGCTTTCTTT
size: once; D: -; V: TRBV28; J: TRBJ1-3; CDR3: CASRSALSGNTIYF; DNA: TGTGCCAGCAGGTCGGCGCTCTCTGGAAACACCATATATTTT
size: few; D: -; V: TRBV5-1; J: TRBJ1-3; CDR3: CASSGGSSGNTIYF; DNA: TGCGCCAGCAGCGGCGGGAGCTCTGGAAACACCATATATTTT
size: once; D: TRBD1; V: TRBV19; J: TRBJ1-1; CDR3: CASSRNRGLNTEAFF; DNA: TGTGCCAGTAGCCGGAACAGGGGGCTGAACACTGAAGCTTTCTTT
size: -; D: -; V: TRBV7-8; J: TRBJ1-2; CDR3: CASSSPGVDGYTF; DNA: TGTGCCAGCAGCTCCCCGGGAGTGGATGGCTACACCTTC
size: -; D: -; V: TRBV13; J: TRBJ1-2; CDR3: CASSHTNNYGYTF; DNA: TGTGCCAGCAGCCACACAAATAACTATGGCTACACCTTC
size: -; D: -; V: TRBV6-5; J: TRBJ1-1; CDR3: CASSAAGIPAFF; DNA: TGTGCCAGCAGCGCCGCAGGGATCCCAGCTTTCTTT
size: -; D: TRBD1; V: TRBV13; J: TRBJ2-3; CDR3: CASSETGFVHLAVYTDTQYF; DNA: TGTGCCAGCAGCGAGACAGGGTTCGTACACCTAGCAGTCTACACAGATACGCAGTATTTT
size: -; D: -; V: TRBV7-8; J: TRBJ2-3; CDR3: CASSSRSSTDTQYF; DNA: TGTGCCAGCAGCTCCCGGAGTAGCACAGATACGCAGTATTTT
size: once; D: TRBD2; V: TRBV6-2/TRBV6-3; J: TRBJ2-1; CDR3: CASSMASGGSKEQFF; DNA: TGTGCCAGCAGCATGGCTAGCGGGGGCAGTAAGGAGCAGTTCTTC
size: once; D: -; V: TRBV7-6; J: TRBJ2-7; CDR3: CASSYTEAREQYF; DNA: TGTGCCAGCAGCTATACGGAGGCGCGGGAGCAGTACTTC
size: -; D: -; V: TRBV7-2; J: TRBJ1-1; CDR3: CASSLNQVNTEAFF; DNA: TGTGCCAGCAGCCTAAACCAAGTGAACACTGAAGCTTTCTTT
size: -; D: TRBD1; V: TRBV15; J: TRBJ1-1; CDR3: CATSRGDRDYNTEAFF; DNA: TGTGCCACCAGCAGAGGGGACAGGGACTACAACACTGAAGCTTTCTTT
size: -; D: -; V: TRBV9; J: TRBJ2-3; CDR3: CASNGGSTDTQYF; DNA: TGTGCCAGCAATGGGGGGAGCACAGATACGCAGTATTTT
size: -; D: TRBD2; V: TRBV6-2/TRBV6-3; J: TRBJ2-7; CDR3: CASSQVAGSYEQYF; DNA: TGTGCCAGCAGTCAGGTAGCGGGGTCCTACGAGCAGTACTTC
size: -; D: -; V: TRBV30; J: TRBJ1-6; CDR3: CAWGTDSPLHF; DNA: TGTGCCTGGGGTACCGATTCACCCCTCCACTTT
size: -; D: -; V: TRBV5-4; J: TRBJ2-2; CDR3: CASSRRAAGELFF; DNA: TGTGCCAGCAGCCGACGTGCAGCCGGGGAGCTGTTTTTT
size: -; D: -; V: TRBV4-1; J: TRBJ2-6; CDR3: CASSQGRVGANVLTF; DNA: TGCGCCAGCAGCCAGGGTCGGGTCGGGGCCAACGTCCTGACTTTC